The T cell receptor (beta chain) under discussion was sequenced for a study of T cell responses to AZD1222 COVID-19 vaccine. CDR1 is LGHNA, CDR2 YNFKEQ, per germline. The CDR3 has 16 amino acids. The J segment lost 8 bases and the V segment lost 0 bases, leaving 10 bases of the junction unmatched. Using immunoSEQ multiplex PCR, the repertoire was profiled, and TCRdb retains in-frame clones only, with some absent. In the table there are about 180,000 clones, 88% of which are singletons. This clone showed up just once. Its antigen is currently unknown. Notes on the study in general: Compared with day 0, the breadth and depth of the Spike-specific TCR repertoire rose significantly after two doses of AZD1222.

This sequence was found in an adult in good health. The input for sequencing was peripheral blood, taken on day 0 of AZD1222 vaccination. The chain uses TRBV4-2 and TRBJ2-4; 7 bases are a match to TRBD1. The CDR3 coding sequence is TGTGCCAGCAGCCAAGAGGTGGGGACAGCGAGGGACATTCAGTACTTC. Protein sequence: CASSQEVGTARDIQYF.